This TCR beta chain emerged from a study of lymphopenia after photon versus proton radiotherapy. Regarding the study as a whole: After the lymphocyte nadir, photon-treated repertoires showed oligoclonal expansion, especially of CD8+ Temra cells. Survival link was tested only in deceased patients; proton benefit remains a possibility. Under photons, naive T cells and diversity fell while effector/memory populations rose.

Germline loops: CDR1 LGHNA, CDR2 YSLEER. This CDR3 is 16 amino acids long. V shed 0 bases and J shed 12 bases, with 20 bases lying between them. The assay was immunoSEQ multiplex PCR, and TCRdb's table has in-frame clones only and misses some. In the table there are tens of thousands of clones, 70% to 85% of which are singletons. In regard to this clone: Its antigen is still unknown.

The clonotype originates from a woman aged 70-85 years with pancreatic cancer. The rearrangement uses TRBV4-3 and TRBJ2-2; TRBD2 might be the D (6 bases). This material consisted of peripheral blood, taken from a patient treated with proton-based radiotherapy. This CDR3 is CASSQDDRRGAEKLFF. As DNA, the CDR3 is TGCGCCAGCAGCCAAGATGACCGGCGGGGCGCGGAAAAGCTGTTTTTT.